This T cell receptor beta chain derives from a study of T cell repertoires in cytomegalovirus infection. Each CDR3 protein is one row after TCRdb ran MiXCR on the reads. The sample lists some 300,000 distinct CDR3 sequences, roughly a tenth occurring once. This clonotype was picked up many times. The TCR comes from a human donor in good health (CMV status not recorded). Some clones in this sample may be carry-over from other donors' samples. The sequencing sample was made of PBMCs.

The CDR3 reads CASTSLPGELFF. The CDR3 nucleotides are TGTGCCAGCACCAGTTTACCCGGGGAGCTGTTTTTT. This sequence joins TRBV12-3 or TRBV12-4 and TRBJ2-2; no firm D call. The CDR3 is 12 amino acids. Trimming took 7 bases from V and 6 from J, leaving 9 bases between them.